This T cell receptor beta chain came from a study of CD8 T cells in Susac syndrome (dated by TCRdb to about 2019). The study in broad terms: Repertoire sequencing was used to test whether CD8+ T cell activation and differentiation in Susac syndrome was antigen driven. The clonality of the CD8+ T cell repertoire was compared across over 10 healthy donors, around 14 Susac syndrome patients and under 18 multiple sclerosis patients.

Peripheral blood CD8+ and CD4+ T cells from healthy donors, Susac syndrome patients and multiple sclerosis patients were profiled using high-throughput TCR beta sequencing. The multiple sclerosis controls were treatment-naive patients whose relapsing-remitting disease, either stable or active, fulfilled the revised McDonald criteria. Bulk CD8+ and CD4+ T cells were purified magnetically by negative isolation, whereas CD8+ TEMRA cells were enriched by FACS. Blood was collected in EDTA tubes and processed within 24 hours, with PBMCs isolated through density gradient centrifugation. PBMCs intended for TCR sequencing were cryopreserved in liquid nitrogen and were subsequently thawed in a 37 degrees C water bath. The sorted or isolated CD4+, CD8+ and CD8+ TEMRA cells reached a purity of at least 90%. Its CDR3 holds 15 amino acids, cysteine through phenylalanine. Only the CDR3 DNA is retained, 45 bases long and in frame from the first base. V lost 4 bases and J lost 4 bases, and the count of bases not matched to a germline gene is 10. Based on the germline V gene (reference sequence), the CDR1 and CDR2 sequences are MNHEY and SMNVEV.

RNA was extracted using the RNeasy kit, and roughly 0.45 to 1 ug of the RNA was reverse transcribed with random hexamers. The immunoSEQ multiplex PCR assay, which covers 54 Vbeta and 13 Jbeta segments, was used to amplify TCR beta CDR3 regions. PCR amplification bias was corrected using a synthetic template baseline for primer optimization and computational correction. The paper's processing steps were these. Only productive sequences were kept, with reads annotated to V, D and J genes according to IMGT and analyzed in immunoSEQ Analyzer. Clonality was calculated as one minus the Shannon entropy normalized by log2 of the number of productive unique sequences. Public and private clones were assessed among the 100 most prevalent clones of each patient and control. Clones were defined as Susac-specific when absent from the healthy and MS cohorts, from roughly 1,100 published viral clones and from other ImmuneACCESS disease sequences. Using fastp trimming at Q25 and MiXCR clonotype assembly, TCRdb reanalyzed the public sequencing data and kept in-frame beta chains. Here each entry gathers all rows of one CDR3 protein and keeps the most common genes and DNA. The V and J calls come from TCRdb's annotation, not from the publication. The sample data list around 270,000 distinct CDR3 sequences, and around 85% of these were observed just once. About 0.22% of the sample rests with the top ten.

What the authors observed across the whole study: The study acknowledged that relatively few individuals were included in the TCR sequencing and HLA analysis.

Details on this clonotype: What antigen it recognizes has not been identified. The sample holds no much larger clone one base away, and base qualities are not on file.

The chain links TRBV27 with TRBJ2-7; TRBD2 matches 7 bases in the middle. The sample was CD8+ T cells from PBMCs. This clonotype was sampled from a human donor with multiple sclerosis. The base sequence is TGTGCCAGCAGTTCTTTCGGCGGGAGCTTTTACGAGCAGTACTTC. This encodes CASSSFGGSFYEQYF.